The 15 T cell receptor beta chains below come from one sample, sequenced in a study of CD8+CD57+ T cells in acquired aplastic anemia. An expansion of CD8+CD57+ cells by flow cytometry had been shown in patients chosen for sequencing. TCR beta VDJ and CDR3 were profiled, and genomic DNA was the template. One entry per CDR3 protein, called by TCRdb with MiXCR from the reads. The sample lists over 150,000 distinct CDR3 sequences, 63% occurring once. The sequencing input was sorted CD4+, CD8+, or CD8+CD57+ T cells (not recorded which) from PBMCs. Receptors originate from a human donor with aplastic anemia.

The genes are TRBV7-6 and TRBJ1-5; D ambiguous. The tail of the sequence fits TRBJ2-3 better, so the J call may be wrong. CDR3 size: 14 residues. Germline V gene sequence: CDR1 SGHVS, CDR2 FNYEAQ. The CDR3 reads CASSLVRGTDTQYF. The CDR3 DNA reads TGTGCCAGCAGCTTAGTTCGAGGCACAGATACGCAGTATTTT.

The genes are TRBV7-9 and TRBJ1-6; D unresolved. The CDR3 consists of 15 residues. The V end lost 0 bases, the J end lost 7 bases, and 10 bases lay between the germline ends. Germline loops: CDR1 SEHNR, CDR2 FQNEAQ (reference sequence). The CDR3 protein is CASSLAGRVNSPLHF. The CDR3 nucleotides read TGTGCCAGCAGCTTAGCGGGCAGAGTGAATTCACCCCTCCACTTT.

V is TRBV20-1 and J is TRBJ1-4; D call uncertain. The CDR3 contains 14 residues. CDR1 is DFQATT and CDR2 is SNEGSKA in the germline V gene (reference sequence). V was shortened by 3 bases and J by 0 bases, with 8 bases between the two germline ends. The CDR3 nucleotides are TGCAGTGCTAGGGTTCCAGCAACTAATGAAAAACTGTTTTTT. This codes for CSARVPATNEKLFF.

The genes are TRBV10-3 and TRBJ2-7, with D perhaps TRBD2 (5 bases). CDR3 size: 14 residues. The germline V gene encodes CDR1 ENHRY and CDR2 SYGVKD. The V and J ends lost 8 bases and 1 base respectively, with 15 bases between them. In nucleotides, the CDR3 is TGTGCCATCTCCAGAGCGGCATCTTCCTACGAGCAGTACTTC. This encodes CAISRAASSYEQYF.

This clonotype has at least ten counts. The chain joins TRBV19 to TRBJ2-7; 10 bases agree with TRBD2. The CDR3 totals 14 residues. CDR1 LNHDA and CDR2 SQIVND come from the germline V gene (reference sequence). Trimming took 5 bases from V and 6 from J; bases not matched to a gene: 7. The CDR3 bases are TGTGCCAGTAGTTCCTCTGTAGCGGGGGGCGAGCAGTACTTC. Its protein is CASSSSVAGGEQYF.

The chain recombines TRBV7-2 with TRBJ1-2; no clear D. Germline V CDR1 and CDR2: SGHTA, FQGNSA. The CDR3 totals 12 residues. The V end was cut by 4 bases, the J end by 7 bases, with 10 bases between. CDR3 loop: CASSSHQFGYTF. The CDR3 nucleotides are TGTGCCAGCAGCTCACATCAGTTTGGCTACACCTTC.

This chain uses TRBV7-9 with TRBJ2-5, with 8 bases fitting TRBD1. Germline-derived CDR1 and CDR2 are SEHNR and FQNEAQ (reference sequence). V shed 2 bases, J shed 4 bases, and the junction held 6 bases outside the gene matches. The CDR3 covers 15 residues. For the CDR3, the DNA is TGTGCCAGCAGCTTACCCCCACAGGGGGGAGAGACCCAGTACTTC. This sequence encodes CASSLPPQGGETQYF.

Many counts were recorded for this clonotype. The CDR3 sequence is CASSYSPRHEQYF. The CDR3 DNA follows: TGTGCCAGCAGTTACAGCCCTCGGCACGAGCAGTACTTC. J is TRBJ2-7 and V is TRBV6-5; D uncertain. CDR1 MNHEY and CDR2 SVGAGI come from the germline V gene. V dropped 2 bases and J dropped 5 bases, with 10 bases sitting between them. The CDR3 runs to 13 residues.

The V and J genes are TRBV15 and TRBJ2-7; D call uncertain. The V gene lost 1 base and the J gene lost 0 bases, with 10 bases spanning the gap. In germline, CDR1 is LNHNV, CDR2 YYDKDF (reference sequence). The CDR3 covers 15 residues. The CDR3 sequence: CATSRVDGSSYEQYF. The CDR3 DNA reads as TGTGCCACCAGCAGAGTGGACGGGTCCTCCTACGAGCAGTACTTC.

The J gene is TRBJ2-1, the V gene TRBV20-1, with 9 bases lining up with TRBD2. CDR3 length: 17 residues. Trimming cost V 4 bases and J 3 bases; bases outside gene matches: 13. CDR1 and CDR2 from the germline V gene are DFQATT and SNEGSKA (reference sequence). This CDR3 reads CSAKPLAGGSNYNEQFF. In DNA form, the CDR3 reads TGCAGTGCTAAACCTTTGGCGGGGGGGTCAAACTACAATGAGCAGTTCTTC.

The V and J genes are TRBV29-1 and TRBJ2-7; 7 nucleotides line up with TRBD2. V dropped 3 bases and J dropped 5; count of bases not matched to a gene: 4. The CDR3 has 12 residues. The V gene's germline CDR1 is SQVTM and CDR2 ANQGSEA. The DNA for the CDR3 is TGCAGCGTTGATAGGGGAGGGAACGAGCAGTACTTC. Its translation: CSVDRGGNEQYF.

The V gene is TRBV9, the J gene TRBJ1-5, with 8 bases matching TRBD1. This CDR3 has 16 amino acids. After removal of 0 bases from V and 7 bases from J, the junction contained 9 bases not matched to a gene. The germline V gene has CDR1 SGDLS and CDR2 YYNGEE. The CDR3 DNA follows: TGTGCCAGCAGCGTAGTGACAGGGGAAGGTGGACAGCCCCAGCATTTT. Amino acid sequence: CASSVVTGEGGQPQHF.

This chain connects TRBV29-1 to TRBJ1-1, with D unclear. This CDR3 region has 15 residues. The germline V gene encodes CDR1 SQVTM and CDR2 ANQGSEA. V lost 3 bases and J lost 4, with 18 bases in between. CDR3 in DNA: TGCAGCGTTGATAGGTCAGGCCAGAGGAGCACTGAAGCTTTCTTT. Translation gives CSVDRSGQRSTEAFF.

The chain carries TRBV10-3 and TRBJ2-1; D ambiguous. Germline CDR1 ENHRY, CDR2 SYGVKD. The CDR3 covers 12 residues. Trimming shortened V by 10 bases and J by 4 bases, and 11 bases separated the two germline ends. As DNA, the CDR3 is TGTGCCACCCGATCCGAGTACAATGAGCAGTTCTTC. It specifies CATRSEYNEQFF.

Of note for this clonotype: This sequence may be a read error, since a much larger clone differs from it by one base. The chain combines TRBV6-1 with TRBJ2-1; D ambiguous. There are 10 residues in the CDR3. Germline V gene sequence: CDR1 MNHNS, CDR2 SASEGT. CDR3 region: CATSYNERFF. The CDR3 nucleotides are TGTGCCACCTCTTACAATGAGCGGTTCTTC.